The 13 T cell receptor beta chains given below trace back to one sample, sequenced in a study of shared clonotypes between healthy human individuals. Some clones are missing from TCRdb's copy, which holds only in-frame ones; the method was immunoSEQ multiplex PCR. The sample lists 500,000 to 650,000 clones, around three quarters seen once, with around 11% in the top ten. What was sequenced was PBMCs. These receptors were collected from a woman between 40 and 55 years old in good health. Some clones in this sample may be carry-over from other donors' samples.

The chain has TRBV11-1 and TRBJ2-7, with 8 bases matching TRBD1. Germline CDR1 SGHAT, CDR2 FQDESV (reference sequence). V lost 1 base and J lost 6; bases outside the gene matches: 8. This CDR3 is built from 15 residues. Here the CDR3 reads CASSLGTGMIFEQYF. The CDR3 region has the DNA TGTGCCAGCAGCTTAGGGACAGGGATGATTTTCGAGCAGTACTTC. The complete variable domain, with remaining parts taken from reference TRBV11-1 and TRBJ2-7, reads EAEVAQSPRYKITEKSQAVAFWCDPISGHATLYWYRQILGQGPELLVQFQDESVVDDSQLPKDRFSAERLKGVDSTLKIQPAELGDSAMYLCASSLGTGMIFEQYFGPGTRLTVT.

V usage is TRBV5-4 and J usage is TRBJ2-3; 10 nucleotides agree with TRBD2. Germline trimming cut 3 bases from V and 6 bases from J; bases unmatched to any gene: 13. Germline loops: CDR1 SGHNT, CDR2 YYREEE (reference sequence). This CDR3 region has 17 residues. CDR3 amino acids: CASSSTLAGGPRDTQYF. In nucleotides, the CDR3 is TGTGCCAGCAGCTCTACATTAGCGGGAGGCCCCAGGGATACGCAGTATTTT. Complete variable domain (other parts from reference TRBV5-4 and TRBJ2-3): ETGVTQSPTHLIKTRGQQVTLRCSSQSGHNTVSWYQQALGQGPQFIFQYYREEENGRGNFPPRFSGLQFPNYSSELNVNALELDDSALYLCASSSTLAGGPRDTQYFGPGTRLTVL.

This clone occurred a few times. The rearrangement links TRBV5-1 to TRBJ2-5, with D possibly being TRBD2 (6 bases). Germline V lookup: CDR1 SGHRS, CDR2 YFSETQ. The CDR3 is made up of 15 amino acids. Trimming shortened V by 0 bases and J by 5 bases, and 14 bases separated the two germline ends. The CDR3 spells CASSLGTGSMETQYF. The CDR3 DNA is TGCGCCAGCAGCTTGGGAACCGGGAGTATGGAGACCCAGTACTTC.

The rearrangement uses TRBV11-2 and TRBJ2-5; D unclear. CDR3 length: 15 residues. Germline values: CDR1 SGHAT, CDR2 FQNNGV. V was shortened by 5 bases and J by 2 bases, with 15 bases between the two germline ends. CDR3 sequence (DNA): TGTGCCAGCAGCCTTCTCATGCTGGGGCAAGAGACCCAGTACTTC. It encodes CASSLLMLGQETQYF.

J is TRBJ2-5 and V is TRBV19, with D perhaps TRBD1 (5 bases). The ends were cut back, 5 bases at V and 5 bases at J, with 15 bases in the middle. This CDR3 region has 14 residues. Germline values: CDR1 LNHDA, CDR2 SQIVND (reference sequence). The CDR3 protein is CASSARTRMETQYF. CDR3 sequence (DNA): TGTGCCAGTAGTGCCCGGACAAGGATGGAGACCCAGTACTTC.

The rearrangement links TRBV6-5 to TRBJ1-5; TRBD1 matches 9 bases. Germline trimming cut 5 bases from V and 7 bases from J; bases unmatched to any gene: 6. The germline V gene encodes CDR1 MNHEY and CDR2 SVGAGI. This CDR3 has 14 amino acids. The DNA for the CDR3 is TGTGCCAGCAGTCCCGGGACAGGGAGGCAGCCCCAGCATTTT. It is translated as CASSPGTGRQPQHF.

The gene calls are TRBV9 and TRBJ2-5, with 10 nucleotides matching TRBD2. CDR3 length: 13 amino acids. The germline gives CDR1 SGDLS, CDR2 YYNGEE. J lost 4 bases, V lost 6 bases, and 3 bases had no gene match. CDR3 in DNA: TGTGCCAGCACCCGGACTAGCGGAGAGACCCAGTACTTC. It codes for CASTRTSGETQYF.

Concerning this clone: A far larger clone is one nucleotide away, so this likely arose from a read error. The genes are TRBV4-2 and TRBJ1-1; D is ambiguous. The germline gives CDR1 LGHNA, CDR2 YNFKEQ. Trimming took off 4 bases at V and 4 bases at J, with 7 bases between the two ends. The CDR3 is 12 residues long. CDR3 sequence: CASSLPGTEAFF. The CDR3 nucleotides read TGTGCCAGCAGCCTCCCCGGCACTGAAGCTTTCTTT.

The genes are TRBV5-1 and TRBJ2-2, with 7 bases that match TRBD2. J was trimmed by 5 bases and V by 1 base; bases with no gene match: 8. This CDR3 is built from 16 residues. CDR1 and CDR2 from the germline V gene are SGHRS and YFSETQ. DNA for the CDR3: TGCGCCAGCAGCTTGCCCAAGGCGGGGGAGACCGGGGAGCTGTTTTTT. This gives the protein CASSLPKAGETGELFF. Filled out from reference TRBV5-1 and TRBJ2-2, the complete variable domain reads KAGVTQTPRYLIKTRGQQVTLSCSPISGHRSVSWYQQTPGQGLQFLFEYFSETQRNKGNFPGRFSGRQFSNSRSEMNVSTLELGDSALYLCASSLPKAGETGELFFGEGSRLTVL.

This clone showed up just once. V usage is TRBV28 and J usage is TRBJ2-1, with 12 positions matching TRBD2. The V and J ends lost 3 bases and 9 bases, in that order; junction bases with no gene match: 12. Germline V gives CDR1 MDHEN, CDR2 SYDVKM. The CDR3 length is 17 residues. CDR3 residues: CASSFALAGGPVGEQFF. The CDR3 region has the DNA TGTGCCAGCAGTTTTGCGCTAGCGGGAGGGCCCGTGGGTGAGCAGTTCTTC.

The chain carries TRBV19 and TRBJ2-2; no clear D gene. Germline V CDR1 and CDR2: LNHDA, SQIVND (reference sequence). CDR3 size: 15 residues. The V end was cut by 1 base, the J end by 3 bases, with 9 bases between. The CDR3 DNA sequence: TGTGCCAGTAGTATAGGGGCGGATCACACCGGGGAGCTGTTTTTT. Translation gives CASSIGADHTGELFF. The full variable domain, in which reference TRBV19 and TRBJ2-2 provide the parts outside the CDR3, is DGGITQSPKYLFRKEGQNVTLSCEQNLNHDAMYWYRQDPGQGLRLIYYSQIVNDFQKGDIAEGYSVSREKKESFPLTVTSAQKNPTAFYLCASSIGADHTGELFFGEGSRLTVL.

The genes are TRBV7-2 and TRBJ2-1; D is perhaps TRBD2 (5 bases). CDR1 and CDR2 from the germline V gene are SGHTA and FQGNSA. The CDR3 runs to 14 residues. V shed 1 base and J shed 10 bases, with 14 bases lying between them. The CDR3 DNA is TGTGCCAGCAGCTTAGTAGAGGGAGTAAAAGAGCAGTTCTTC. This gives the protein CASSLVEGVKEQFF.

The J gene is TRBJ1-2, the V gene TRBV27; 8 bases align to TRBD1. The CDR3 consists of 14 residues. From germline, CDR1 is MNHEY and CDR2 SMNVEV (reference sequence). Trimming took 6 bases from V and 4 from J; bases not matched to a gene: 7. The CDR3 DNA is TGTGCCAGCAGCCCGGGACAGGCCTCCTATGGCTACACCTTC. Translation: CASSPGQASYGYTF.